This TCR beta chain was profiled in a study of blood T cell repertoires in COVID-19. This CDR3 has 12 amino acids. Trimming pared 9 bases from V and 0 bases from J, leaving 7 bases between. TCRdb's copy holds only in-frame clones and misses some; the assay was immunoSEQ multiplex PCR. The table has about 80,000 clones, roughly 80% seen once. The receptor comes from a man of 80 years or more with acute or convalescent COVID-19. Sequencing was carried out using peripheral blood. The chain combines TRBV12-3 or TRBV12-4 with TRBJ2-3; the D gene is possibly TRBD1 (5 bases). The CDR3, as DNA: TGTGCCAGTCAGGGTAGCACAGATACGCAGTATTTT. This gives the protein CASQGSTDTQYF.